These 17 T cell receptor beta chains were all obtained from the same sample, sequenced in a study of vaccination and CD4 T cells after COVID-19. Cultured CD4+ T cells had their DNA profiled by the Oncomine TCR Beta short-read assay. Each CDR3 protein gets one entry after TCRdb re-called the PCR reads with MiXCR. Among 2,500 to 3,500 distinct CDR3 sequences, around 82% were seen once, and the ten largest hold 39%. Described treatment: approximately 9-day PBMC culture with coronavirus spike peptide pools or control peptides (ViraFEST assay). These receptors lack a known antigen. The material sequenced was CD4+ T cells from blood, cultured in vitro. These receptors all stem from a human donor who had recovered from COVID-19.

This chain uses TRBV20-1 with TRBJ1-4, with D perhaps TRBD1 (5 bases). CDR3 length: 14 residues. Germline V gene sequence: CDR1 DFQATT, CDR2 SNEGSKA (reference sequence). V shed 7 bases and J shed 2 bases, with 14 bases lying between them. CDR3 nucleotide sequence: TGCAGTGGGACGGGGGGGACGACTAATGAAAAACTGTTTTTT. The encoded protein is CSGTGGTTNEKLFF.

The rearrangement uses TRBV19 and TRBJ1-2, with 10 bases fitting TRBD1. The junction had 11 bases not matched to a gene; V was cut back by 8 bases and J by 5 bases. Per germline, CDR1 LNHDA and CDR2 SQIVND (reference sequence). CDR3 length equals 15 residues. CDR3 nucleotide sequence: TGTGCCAGTCGGGCAGTTAGGGACAGGGGTTATGGCTACACCTTC. This gives the protein CASRAVRDRGYGYTF. The variable domain in full, completed from reference TRBV19 and TRBJ1-2, reads DGGITQSPKYLFRKEGQNVTLSCEQNLNHDAMYWYRQDPGQGLRLIYYSQIVNDFQKGDIAEGYSVSREKKESFPLTVTSAQKNPTAFYLCASRAVRDRGYGYTFGSGTRLTVV.

V and J are TRBV12-3 or TRBV12-4 and TRBJ2-3; 11 bases line up with TRBD1. The CDR3 spans 14 residues. V dropped 5 bases and J dropped 5; count of bases not matched to a gene: 3. In DNA, the CDR3 is TGTGCCAGCAGTCCCGGGACAGGGGGAGATACGCAGTATTTT. Residues: CASSPGTGGDTQYF.

The gene calls are TRBV7-8 and TRBJ1-6, with D uncertain. Trimming stripped 5 bases from V and 10 bases from J, with 15 bases between. The CDR3 is made up of 14 amino acids. Germline V gene sequence: CDR1 SGHVS, CDR2 FQNEAQ. CDR3 sequence: CASSPREGGSPLHF. In nucleotides, the CDR3 is TGTGCCAGCAGCCCCCGCGAGGGAGGCTCACCCCTCCACTTT.

The rearrangement uses TRBV12-3 or TRBV12-4 and TRBJ1-5; D call uncertain. V dropped 6 bases and J dropped 0 bases, with 9 bases sitting between them. This CDR3 has 14 amino acids. For the CDR3, the DNA is TGTGCCAGCAGACCGACGGTTAGCAATCAGCCCCAGCATTTT. It encodes CASRPTVSNQPQHF.

The chain carries TRBV28 and TRBJ1-1, with 8 positions matching TRBD1. The V gene end was trimmed by 1 base and the J gene end by 0 bases; junction bases not matched to a gene: 7. The CDR3 totals 17 residues. Germline-derived CDR1 and CDR2 are MDHEN and SYDVKM. CDR3 amino acids: CASSLSPGQELNTEAFF. The CDR3 DNA sequence: TGTGCCAGCAGTTTATCTCCGGGACAGGAGTTGAACACTGAAGCTTTCTTT.

The chain uses TRBV6-1 and TRBJ2-7; 7 bases fit TRBD2. This CDR3 comprises 14 residues. Germline V gives CDR1 MNHNS, CDR2 SASEGT. Losses at the gene ends were 6 bases for V and 0 bases for J; bases not matched to a gene: 5. CDR3 loop: CASRRGTSSYEQYF. DNA for the CDR3: TGTGCCAGCAGGCGGGGGACCTCCTCCTACGAGCAGTACTTC.

This chain joins TRBV15 and TRBJ1-5; the D gene is possibly TRBD1 (5 bases). V was cut by 0 bases and J by 5 bases, with 11 bases left in between. This CDR3 region has 15 residues. Germline lookup yields CDR1 LNHNV and CDR2 YYDKDF (reference sequence). The CDR3 bases are TGTGCCACCAGCAGAGAGATGGGGACTCATCAGCCCCAGCATTTT. Translated, it gives CATSREMGTHQPQHF.

This clonotype qualifies as large. The rearrangement links TRBV5-1 to TRBJ2-5; TRBD2 is a possible D gene (5 bases). The CDR3 totals 13 residues. Trimming stripped 3 bases from V and 4 bases from J, with 10 bases between. Per germline, CDR1 SGHRS and CDR2 YFSETQ. The CDR3 region is CASSYSGGETQYF. CDR3 coding DNA: TGCGCCAGCAGCTACAGCGGAGGAGAGACCCAGTACTTC.

The chain employs TRBV29-1 and TRBJ1-5, with 8 bases aligning to TRBD1. The ends lost 6 bases at V and 2 bases at J; junction bases unmatched: 9. Germline assignment: CDR1 SQVTM and CDR2 ANQGSEA. This CDR3 is 15 amino acids long. The CDR3 here is CSVAGAGGGNQPQHF. In DNA form, the CDR3 reads TGCAGCGTGGCGGGGGCAGGGGGCGGCAATCAGCCCCAGCATTTT.

V usage is TRBV15 and J usage is TRBJ1-2, with TRBD1 matching 7 bases. The CDR3 totals 12 residues. Germline CDR1 LNHNV, CDR2 YYDKDF (reference sequence). V shed 4 bases and J 4 bases; nucleotides not matched to a gene: 0. The CDR3 loop reads CATSTGGYGYTF. The CDR3 coding sequence is TGTGCCACCAGCACAGGGGGCTATGGCTACACCTTC.

J is TRBJ1-2 and V is TRBV7-8, with D uncertain. CDR1 and CDR2 from the germline V gene are SGHVS and FQNEAQ. The CDR3 totals 16 residues. The ends were cut back, 3 bases at V and 0 bases at J, with 14 bases in the middle. The CDR3 region is CASSFGQMRTNYGYTF. The CDR3 DNA reads TGTGCCAGCAGCTTTGGGCAGATGAGAACTAACTATGGCTACACCTTC.

The sample holds one count of this clonotype. The J gene is TRBJ2-5, the V gene TRBV7-2; TRBD2 agrees at 10 bases. Germline loops: CDR1 SGHTA, CDR2 FQGNSA. The length of the CDR3 is 15 residues. Trimming at V came to 4 bases and at J to 3 bases, leaving 5 bases not matched to a gene. CDR3 sequence (DNA): TGTGCCAGCAGCTACGGACTAGCGGACAAAGAGACCCAGTACTTC. Translation: CASSYGLADKETQYF.

V is TRBV23-1 and J is TRBJ2-7; D gene ambiguous. TRBV23-1 counts as an open reading frame of uncertain function. CDR3 length equals 15 residues. V was clipped by 7 bases and J by 2 bases, with 18 bases between them. In DNA, the CDR3 is TGCGCCAGCACGGGCCCGCCGCGTCACCCCTACGAGCAGTACTTC. Protein sequence: CASTGPPRHPYEQYF.

The V call is TRBV25-1, the J call TRBJ2-1, with TRBD2 matching over 7 bases. V trimming: 3 bases; J trimming: 0 bases; junction bases outside the gene matches: 5. This CDR3 is 16 amino acids long. Germline V gene lookup returns CDR1 MGHDK and CDR2 SYGVNS. CDR3 protein: CASSDLGTTSYNEQFF. CDR3 nucleotides: TGTGCCAGCAGTGATTTGGGGACTACCTCCTACAATGAGCAGTTCTTC.

The V call is TRBV20-1, the J call TRBJ1-2; no reliable D call. Trimming shortened V by 3 bases and J by 2 bases, and 10 bases separated the two germline ends. Germline lookup yields CDR1 DFQATT and CDR2 SNEGSKA (reference sequence). The CDR3 is 13 amino acids. CDR3 in DNA: TGCAGTGCTAGCGTACGCGGGAACTATGGCTACACCTTC. Its protein is CSASVRGNYGYTF.

The chain carries TRBV30 and TRBJ1-5; D gene ambiguous. Germline V gives CDR1 GTSNPN, CDR2 SVGIG (reference sequence). V gave up 0 bases and J gave up 1 base, with 4 bases separating them. This CDR3 comprises 13 residues. CDR3 sequence (DNA): TGTGCCTGGAGTGTCTTCAGCAATCAGCCCCAGCATTTT. This codes for CAWSVFSNQPQHF. The full variable domain, in which reference TRBV30 and TRBJ1-5 provide the parts outside the CDR3, is SQTIHQWPATLVQPVGSPLSLECTVEGTSNPNLYWYRQAAGRGLQLLFYSVGIGQISSEVPQNLSASRPQDRQFILSSKKLLLSDSGFYLCAWSVFSNQPQHFGDGTRLSIL.